The clone carrying this T cell receptor beta chain appeared a single time. The data stem from a study of CD8 T cells in Susac syndrome. Reverse transcription of roughly 0.5 to 1 ug RNA used random hexamers. One entry per CDR3 protein results from TCRdb running MiXCR on the immunoSEQ multiplex PCR reads. The sample yields around 46,000 distinct CDR3 sequences, about 91% seen once. Germline-derived CDR1 and CDR2 are MGHRA and YSYEKL. V lost 2 bases and J lost 0, with 7 bases in between. The CDR3 spans 14 residues. This sequence was found in a human donor in good health. The V and J genes are TRBV4-1 and TRBJ1-1; no firm D call. The sample comprised CD8+ T cells from PBMCs. The CDR3 nucleotides are TGCGCCAGCAGCCAAATCCCCATGAACACTGAAGCTTTCTTT. Amino acids: CASSQIPMNTEAFF.